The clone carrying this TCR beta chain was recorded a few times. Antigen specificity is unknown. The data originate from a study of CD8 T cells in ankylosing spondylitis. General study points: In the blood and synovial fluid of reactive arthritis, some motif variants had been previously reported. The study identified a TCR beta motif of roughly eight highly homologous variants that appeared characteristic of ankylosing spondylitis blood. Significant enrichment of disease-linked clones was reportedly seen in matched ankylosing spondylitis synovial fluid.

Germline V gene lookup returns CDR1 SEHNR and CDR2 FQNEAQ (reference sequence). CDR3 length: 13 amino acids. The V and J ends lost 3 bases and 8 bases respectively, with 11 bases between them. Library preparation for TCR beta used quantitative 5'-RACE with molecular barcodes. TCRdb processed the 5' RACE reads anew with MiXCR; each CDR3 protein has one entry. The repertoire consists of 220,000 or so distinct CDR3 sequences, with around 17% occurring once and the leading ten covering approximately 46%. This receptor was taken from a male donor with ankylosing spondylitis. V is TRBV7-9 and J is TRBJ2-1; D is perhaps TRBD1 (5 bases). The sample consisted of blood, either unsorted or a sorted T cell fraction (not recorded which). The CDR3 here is CASSFPWGDEQFF. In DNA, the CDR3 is TGTGCCAGCAGCTTCCCTTGGGGCGATGAGCAGTTCTTC.